These 7 T cell receptor beta chains were sequenced from one sample in a study of T cell responses to AZD1222 COVID-19 vaccine. Clones were sequenced by immunoSEQ multiplex PCR, and TCRdb holds only the in-frame ones, with some missing. The sample lists some 120,000 clones; 88% were seen once. Sequenced here: peripheral blood, sampled 28 days after the second AZD1222 dose. These receptors were obtained from an adult who received the AZD1222 COVID-19 vaccine.

The V and J genes are TRBV7-8 and TRBJ1-5; a possible D gene is TRBD1 (5 bases). Germline V gene data show CDR1 as SGHVS and CDR2 as FQNEAQ. The CDR3 is 13 residues long. Trimming removed 8 bases from V and 3 bases from J, with 11 bases in between. The CDR3 sequence is CASGTALNQPQHF. The CDR3 nucleotides read TGTGCCAGCGGGACCGCACTCAATCAGCCCCAGCATTTT.

This clone was recorded once. V usage is TRBV9 and J usage is TRBJ2-3; 11 bases are a match to TRBD2. Germline CDR1 reads SGDLS; CDR2 reads YYNGEE. V trimming: 0 bases; J trimming: 9 bases; junction bases outside the gene matches: 6. The CDR3 sequence is 15 residues long. The CDR3 loop is CASSVGGLAGGTQYF. The DNA of the CDR3 is TGTGCCAGCAGCGTAGGTGGTCTAGCGGGAGGCACGCAGTATTTT. Variable domain in full (rest from reference TRBV9 and TRBJ2-3): DSGVTQTPKHLITATGQRVTLRCSPRSGDLSVYWYQQSLDQGLQFLIQYYNGEERAKGNILERFSAQQFPDLHSELNLSSLELGDSALYFCASSVGGLAGGTQYFGPGTRLTVL.

The table lists this clone with a count of one. The chain has TRBV7-9 and TRBJ2-1; D unclear. Germline V CDR1 and CDR2: SEHNR, FQNEAQ (reference sequence). Deletions cut 4 bases from V and 8 bases from J, with 15 bases between. CDR3 length: 14 amino acids. The CDR3 sequence: CASSSRTGRDEQFF. CDR3 coding DNA: TGTGCCAGCAGCTCCCGGACCGGAAGGGATGAGCAGTTCTTC.

This clone has just a few counts. The sample carries other DNA sequences with the same CDR3. V and J are TRBV2 and TRBJ1-2; the D is unclear. Germline CDR1 reads SNHLY; CDR2 reads FYNNEI. CDR3 length: 13 residues. Trimming left V 6 bases short and J 5 bases short, with 13 bases between. The CDR3 sequence: CASSAGPRYGYTF. The CDR3 bases are TGTGCCAGCAGCGCTGGGCCTCGATATGGCTACACCTTC.

The chain couples TRBV3-1 (or the pseudogene TRBV3-2) to TRBJ2-2; 13 nucleotides match TRBD2. The CDR3 sequence is 18 residues long. Germline lookup yields CDR1 LGHDT and CDR2 YNNKEL (reference sequence). Unmatched junction bases numbered 5, after V lost 0 bases and J lost 4 bases. The CDR3, as DNA: TGTGCCAGCAGCCAAGAACTAGCGGGGGGGCACGGCACCGGGGAGCTGTTTTTT. Its protein product is CASSQELAGGHGTGELFF.

The V call is TRBV2, the J call TRBJ2-4; possibly TRBD1 or TRBD2 for D (5 bases each). V lost 4 bases to trimming and J lost 6 bases, with 16 bases between them. This CDR3 contains 15 residues. Germline V CDR1 and CDR2: SNHLY, FYNNEI. CDR3 in DNA: TGTGCCAGCAGTGCAATAAAAGGGACGCTAAACATTCAGTACTTC. Translating gives CASSAIKGTLNIQYF.

The chain links TRBV5-1 to TRBJ1-1; a possible D gene is TRBD1 (6 bases). The CDR3 is 13 residues long. V was trimmed by 5 bases and J by 1 base, leaving 9 bases between them. The germline CDR1 and CDR2 sequences are SGHRS and YFSETQ. CDR3 sequence (DNA): TGCGCCAGCAGTACAGGGACGAACACTGAAGCTTTCTTT. It is translated as CASSTGTNTEAFF. The full variable domain, completed using reference TRBV5-1 and TRBJ1-1, is KAGVTQTPRYLIKTRGQQVTLSCSPISGHRSVSWYQQTPGQGLQFLFEYFSETQRNKGNFPGRFSGRQFSNSRSEMNVSTLELGDSALYLCASSTGTNTEAFFGQGTRLTVV.